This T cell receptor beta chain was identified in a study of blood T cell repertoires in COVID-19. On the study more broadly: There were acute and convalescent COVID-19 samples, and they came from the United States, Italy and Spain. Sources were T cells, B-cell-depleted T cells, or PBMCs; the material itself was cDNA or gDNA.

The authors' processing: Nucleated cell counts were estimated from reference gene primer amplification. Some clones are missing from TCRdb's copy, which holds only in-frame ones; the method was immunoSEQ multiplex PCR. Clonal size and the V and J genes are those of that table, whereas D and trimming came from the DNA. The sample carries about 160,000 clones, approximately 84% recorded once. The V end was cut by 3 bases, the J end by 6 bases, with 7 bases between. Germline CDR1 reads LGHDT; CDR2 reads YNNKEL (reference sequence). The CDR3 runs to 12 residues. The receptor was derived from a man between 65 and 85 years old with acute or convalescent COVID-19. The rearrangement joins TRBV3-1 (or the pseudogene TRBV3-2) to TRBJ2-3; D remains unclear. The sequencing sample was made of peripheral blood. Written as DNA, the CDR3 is TGTGCCAGCAGCCAGTCCGGGGATACGCAGTATTTT. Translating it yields CASSQSGDTQYF.